These 13 T cell receptor beta chains share one sample of origin, sequenced in a study of cytomegalovirus exposure and HLA in healthy donors. The primer mix had 60 Vbeta and 13 Jbeta primers. Data came from immunoSEQ multiplex PCR; TCRdb stores just in-frame clones and leaves some out. The sample lists 200,000 or so clones, roughly 80% seen once, with roughly 6.3% in the top ten. Sequencing was done on a sample of PBMCs. Source of these receptors: a man aged 35 to 55 in good health and CMV-seropositive.

This clone has only a few counts. The chain couples TRBV5-1 to TRBJ1-1, with unresolved D. There are 13 residues in the CDR3. Trimming removed 4 bases from V and 5 bases from J, with 12 bases in between. CDR1 SGHRS and CDR2 YFSETQ come from the germline V gene. The CDR3 loop is CASSRALGTEAFF. The CDR3 coding sequence is TGCGCCAGCAGCCGCGCACTAGGGACTGAAGCTTTCTTT.

The chain is built from TRBV11-3 and TRBJ1-5; possible D gene TRBD1, 6 bases. The V and J ends lost 1 base and 9 bases respectively, with 16 bases between them. The CDR3 contains 15 residues. Germline lookup yields CDR1 SGHNT and CDR2 YENEEA. CDR3 loop: CASSLAGTPKGPQHF. CDR3 bases: TGTGCCAGCAGCTTAGCCGGGACACCAAAAGGGCCCCAGCATTTT.

This clone was detected a few times. This chain uses TRBV2 with TRBJ1-1; D may be TRBD1 (6 bases). Germline CDR1 and CDR2: SNHLY and FYNNEI. The V end was cut by 6 bases, the J end by 2 bases, with 13 bases between. The CDR3 extends over 14 amino acids. The CDR3 loop reads CASRGTPSNTEAFF. The CDR3 region has the DNA TGTGCCAGCAGGGGGACACCTTCTAACACTGAAGCTTTCTTT.

This chain links TRBV2 with TRBJ1-1; no firm D call. CDR1 and CDR2 (germline): SNHLY, FYNNEI. Trimming removed 6 bases from V and 4 bases from J, with 18 bases in between. The CDR3 has 15 residues. This chain's CDR3 is CASSQQPPSGTEAFF. The CDR3 DNA follows: TGTGCCAGCAGCCAACAACCACCGTCTGGCACTGAAGCTTTCTTT.

In the case of this clone: This same CDR3 is encoded by further DNA sequences in the sample. The chain employs TRBV19 and TRBJ2-5, with unresolved D. Per germline, CDR1 LNHDA and CDR2 SQIVND (reference sequence). V was clipped by 6 bases and J by 2 bases, with 4 bases between them. The CDR3 is 11 residues long. CDR3 sequence: CASSLQETQYF. In DNA form, the CDR3 reads TGTGCCAGTAGCCTTCAAGAGACCCAGTACTTC.

The chain combines TRBV25-1 with TRBJ1-1, with 7 bases matching TRBD1. Germline assignment: CDR1 MGHDK and CDR2 SYGVNS. With V trimmed by 5 bases and J by 1 base, 4 bases remained unmatched. This CDR3 region has 14 residues. The CDR3 loop reads CASSSYRGNTEAFF. The CDR3 bases are TGTGCCAGCAGTTCCTACAGGGGGAACACTGAAGCTTTCTTT.

This rearrangement joins TRBV19 to TRBJ1-4; D is undetermined. Trimming took 2 bases from V and 3 from J, leaving 10 bases between them. This CDR3 is 15 amino acids long. The germline CDR1 and CDR2 sequences are LNHDA and SQIVND (reference sequence). CDR3 sequence: CASSISTGSNEKLFF. CDR3 sequence (DNA): TGTGCCAGTAGTATATCAACGGGTTCTAATGAAAAACTGTTTTTT. The entire variable domain, with the rest obtained from reference TRBV19 and TRBJ1-4, is as follows: DGGITQSPKYLFRKEGQNVTLSCEQNLNHDAMYWYRQDPGQGLRLIYYSQIVNDFQKGDIAEGYSVSREKKESFPLTVTSAQKNPTAFYLCASSISTGSNEKLFFGSGTQLSVL.

The rearrangement joins TRBV9 to TRBJ2-5; 9 bases agree with TRBD2. J was trimmed by 5 bases and V by 0 bases; bases with no gene match: 11. Germline CDR1 is SGDLS and CDR2 is YYNGEE. The CDR3 loop spans 17 amino acids. CDR3 in amino acids: CASSVATTAGGQETQYF. The CDR3 bases are TGTGCCAGCAGCGTAGCTACGACGGCGGGGGGGCAGGAGACCCAGTACTTC.

The chain employs TRBV7-2 and TRBJ2-2; D may be TRBD1 (5 bases). Germline V gene sequence: CDR1 SGHTA, CDR2 FQGNSA. V was shortened by 2 bases and J by 1 base, with 17 bases between the two germline ends. The CDR3 covers 18 residues. CDR3 residues: CASSLTRTSVGNTGELFF. The CDR3 coding sequence is TGTGCCAGCAGCTTAACCCGGACATCCGTCGGGAACACCGGGGAGCTGTTTTTT.

This sequence joins TRBV5-1 and TRBJ2-2, with D possibly matching TRBD1 (6 bases). Germline V gene lookup returns CDR1 SGHRS and CDR2 YFSETQ. The CDR3 totals 15 residues. The V end was cut by 5 bases, the J end by 1 base, with 12 bases between. The CDR3 DNA reads TGCGCCAGCAGTTTCGACAGGCTGAACACCGGGGAGCTGTTTTTT. This sequence encodes CASSFDRLNTGELFF. Together with reference TRBV5-1 and TRBJ2-2, the CDR3 gives the full variable domain: KAGVTQTPRYLIKTRGQQVTLSCSPISGHRSVSWYQQTPGQGLQFLFEYFSETQRNKGNFPGRFSGRQFSNSRSEMNVSTLELGDSALYLCASSFDRLNTGELFFGEGSRLTVL.

This chain links TRBV6-5 with TRBJ2-3, with TRBD2 matching over 7 bases. Losses at the gene ends were 2 bases for V and 4 bases for J; bases not matched to a gene: 6. CDR1 is MNHEY, CDR2 SVGAGI, per germline. The length of the CDR3 is 15 residues. This CDR3 is CASSYRASGADTQYF. DNA of the CDR3: TGTGCCAGCAGTTACCGGGCTAGCGGCGCAGATACGCAGTATTTT.

V usage is TRBV7-9 and J usage is TRBJ2-3, with D tentatively TRBD1 (5 bases). The CDR3 spans 13 residues. Looked up from germline, CDR1 is SEHNR and CDR2 is FQNEAQ (reference sequence). With 4 bases removed from V and 3 bases from J, the gap between germline ends came to 8 bases. The CDR3 sequence is CASSSPGTDTQYF. The CDR3 DNA sequence: TGTGCCAGCAGCTCGCCAGGGACAGATACGCAGTATTTT.

The chain carries TRBV5-4 and TRBJ2-7, with D possibly being TRBD2 (5 bases). Trimming removed 4 bases from V and 3 bases from J, with 11 bases in between. The germline CDR1 and CDR2 sequences are SGHNT and YYREEE (reference sequence). The CDR3 contains 13 residues. CDR3 amino acids: CASSSGLDYEQYF. CDR3 DNA sequence: TGTGCCAGCAGCAGTGGACTGGACTACGAGCAGTACTTC.